These 16 T cell receptor beta chains were all obtained from the same sample, sequenced in a study of T cells after yellow fever vaccination. TCRdb reprocessed the 5' RACE reads with MiXCR, giving one entry per CDR3 protein. The sample includes approximately 610,000 distinct CDR3 sequences, around 16% of them seen just once. The sample here was PBMCs, taken less than 6 days after the first yellow fever vaccination. Receptors were obtained from a young man who received the YFV17D yellow fever vaccine.

The genes are TRBV7-9 and TRBJ2-1; D call uncertain. Trimming removed 1 base at V and 2 bases at J, with 6 bases between. This CDR3 has 14 residues. Germline loops: CDR1 SEHNR, CDR2 FQNEAQ (reference sequence). The CDR3 nucleotides are TGTGCCAGCAGCTTAGTATTACCCTACAATGAGCAGTTCTTC. Translation gives CASSLVLPYNEQFF.

This clonotype was seen a few times. The CDR3 coding sequence is TGTGCCAGCAGTTACAGGAATTTGAACACTGAAGCTTTCTTT. Translating it yields CASSYRNLNTEAFF. V is TRBV6-5 and J is TRBJ1-1; D is unclear. The ends were cut back, 2 bases at V and 0 bases at J, with 7 bases in the middle. This CDR3 has 14 amino acids. In germline, CDR1 is MNHEY, CDR2 SVGAGI.

At least ten counts were recorded for this clonotype. The genes are TRBV12-3 or TRBV12-4 and TRBJ2-2, with 10 bases that match TRBD2. Trimming removed 2 bases from V and 8 bases from J; junction bases left unmatched: 2. The CDR3 has 14 amino acids. Written as DNA, the CDR3 is TGTGCCAGCAGTTTACTAGCGGGGGAGGGGGAGCTGTTTTTT. This translates into CASSLLAGEGELFF.

This clonotype was counted ten times or more. The chain links TRBV7-2 to TRBJ2-1, with a weak D call TRBD1 (5 bases). Trimming removed 4 bases from V and 9 bases from J, with 10 bases in between. CDR3 length: 12 amino acids. CDR1 and CDR2 from the germline V gene are SGHTA and FQGNSA. The CDR3 reads CASSSTGTEQFF. CDR3 bases: TGTGCCAGCAGCTCCACAGGAACTGAGCAGTTCTTC.

V is TRBV7-2 and J is TRBJ2-3; D assignment may be TRBD1 or TRBD2 (6 bases each). CDR1 and CDR2 from the germline V gene are SGHTA and FQGNSA. The V end lost 8 bases, the J end lost 1 base, and 16 bases lay between the germline ends. This CDR3 is 15 amino acids long. The CDR3 DNA reads TGTGCCAGCGGGGGGCGGGCGACGGGCACAGATACGCAGTATTTT. Translated: CASGGRATGTDTQYF.

The V gene is TRBV5-4, the J gene TRBJ2-1; 10 nucleotides line up with TRBD2. V gave up 0 bases and J gave up 9 bases; unmatched junction bases: 3. Germline-derived CDR1 and CDR2 are SGHNT and YYREEE (reference sequence). This CDR3 region has 14 residues. CDR3 sequence: CASSLDVAGGEQFF. In DNA, the CDR3 is TGTGCCAGCAGCTTGGATGTAGCGGGGGGTGAGCAGTTCTTC.

This rearrangement joins TRBV12-3 or TRBV12-4 to TRBJ1-1; 8 bases match TRBD1. CDR3 length equals 12 residues. V gave up 6 bases and J gave up 11 bases; unmatched junction bases: 8. The CDR3 spells CASRPDRGSAFF. CDR3 DNA sequence: TGTGCCAGCAGGCCTGACAGGGGCTCGGCTTTCTTT.

V usage is TRBV20-1 and J usage is TRBJ1-2; 8 bases are a match to TRBD1. Looked up from germline, CDR1 is DFQATT and CDR2 is SNEGSKA (reference sequence). V dropped 2 bases and J dropped 2; count of bases not matched to a gene: 4. The CDR3 has 14 residues. The CDR3 sequence: CSARSRGRNYGYTF. DNA for the CDR3: TGCAGTGCTAGATCCAGGGGGCGCAACTATGGCTACACCTTC.

V and J are TRBV24-1 and TRBJ2-5; D gene ambiguous. Trimming stripped 1 base from V and 0 bases from J, with 8 bases between. The CDR3 runs 15 residues. Germline-derived CDR1 and CDR2 are KGHDR and SFDVKD. The CDR3 nucleotides are TGTGCCACCAGTGATTTAGGGCCCTACCAAGAGACCCAGTACTTC. It is translated as CATSDLGPYQETQYF.

This clonotype was observed a few times. The rearrangement joins TRBV24-1 to TRBJ1-1; D gene uncertain. V lost 3 bases to trimming and J lost 6 bases, with 13 bases between them. This CDR3 comprises 14 residues. Germline V lookup: CDR1 KGHDR, CDR2 SFDVKD. The CDR3 reads CATSDADDSPEAFF. The CDR3 DNA sequence: TGTGCCACCAGTGATGCGGACGATTCCCCTGAAGCTTTCTTT.

This chain joins TRBV28 and TRBJ1-1; D is possibly TRBD1 (6 bases). CDR3 size: 14 residues. V lost 1 base and J 3 bases, leaving 9 bases between the germline ends. Per germline, CDR1 MDHEN and CDR2 SYDVKM. The CDR3 nucleotides are TGTGCCAGCAGTTTATACGGGGGCGACACTGAAGCTTTCTTT. It is translated as CASSLYGGDTEAFF.

This sequence joins TRBV5-1 and TRBJ2-5, with 12 bases identical to TRBD2. V trimming: 4 bases; J trimming: 3 bases; junction bases outside the gene matches: 4. The germline gives CDR1 SGHRS, CDR2 YFSETQ. The CDR3 loop spans 15 amino acids. The CDR3: CASSPGLAGKETQYF. CDR3 bases: TGCGCCAGCAGCCCAGGACTAGCGGGAAAAGAGACCCAGTACTTC. The variable domain in full, with the rest retrieved from reference TRBV5-1 and TRBJ2-5, is KAGVTQTPRYLIKTRGQQVTLSCSPISGHRSVSWYQQTPGQGLQFLFEYFSETQRNKGNFPGRFSGRQFSNSRSEMNVSTLELGDSALYLCASSPGLAGKETQYFGPGTRLLVL.

V and J are TRBV28 and TRBJ1-1; no firm D call. The CDR3 contains 12 residues. V lost 2 bases, J lost 5 bases, and 6 bases lay in between. Germline V gene lookup returns CDR1 MDHEN and CDR2 SYDVKM. This CDR3 reads CASSLPHTEAFF. The CDR3 DNA follows: TGTGCCAGCAGTTTACCCCATACTGAAGCTTTCTTT.

This clonotype was detected a few times. The CDR3 loop reads CASSVGVFTEAFF. The CDR3 DNA reads TGTGCCAGCAGCGTAGGAGTTTTCACTGAAGCTTTCTTT. The chain has TRBV9 and TRBJ1-1; D is uncertain. CDR1 SGDLS and CDR2 YYNGEE come from the germline V gene. The CDR3 covers 13 residues. V lost 0 bases and J 4 bases, leaving 7 bases between the germline ends.

V and J are TRBV20-1 and TRBJ2-5; D is uncertain. The CDR3 has 13 residues. Trimming took 5 bases from V and 4 from J, leaving 14 bases between them. CDR1 and CDR2 (germline): DFQATT, SNEGSKA (reference sequence). The CDR3 here is CSAVKVVGETQYF. CDR3 coding DNA: TGCAGTGCTGTTAAGGTCGTGGGAGAGACCCAGTACTTC.

This chain connects TRBV6-5 to TRBJ1-6; a weak D match, TRBD1 (5 bases). The V gene's germline CDR1 is MNHEY and CDR2 SVGAGI. The germline V and J ends were trimmed by 1 base and 10 bases, with 14 bases remaining between them. The CDR3 consists of 15 residues. The chain's CDR3 is CASSYYAGTGSPLHF. Written as DNA, the CDR3 is TGTGCCAGCAGTTACTACGCTGGCACAGGCTCACCCCTCCACTTT.